This entry features one TCR beta chain sequence. Its antigen is not yet known. Base qualities are not recorded, but no much larger clone differs from it by a single base. The CDR3 spans 17 residues, from the cysteine through the phenylalanine. Only the CDR3 part of the read is kept: 51 bases, read in frame from the first base. CDR1 is given as SGHRS and CDR2 as YFSETQ, both from the germline V gene. V trim: 5 bases; J trim: 4 bases; unmatched bases: 10. These data are taken from a study of cytomegalovirus exposure and HLA in healthy donors (dated by TCRdb to the late 2010s). Turning to the overall study: In an earlier analysis of around 540 of the donors, 250 to 350 Gb of sequence data and 100 million or so unique TCR beta sequences from 150 million to 200 million T cells were reported. Roughly 300 gigabases of sequencing data and 91 million or so unique TCR sequences made up an early release that covered approximately 650 HLA-typed donors. Of the roughly 390 genotyped donors, about 80% fell in the genetic ancestry cluster associated with self-reported Caucasian donors. The aim of the study was to test whether cataloging public T cell receptors could identify signatures of past pathogen exposure. Using immunosequencing, the study profiled T cell repertoires from fewer than 850 subjects and related those repertoires to cytomegalovirus serostatus. A separate validation cohort of roughly 130 different subjects was used in addition to the approximately 700-subject first cohort. High-throughput TCR immunosequencing, statistical association of individual TCRs with disease status, and machine learning were combined to predict cytomegalovirus infection status. In a later analysis, previously published TCR beta repertoires from several hundred donors were re-analyzed and high-resolution HLA genotyping was added so that TCR occurrence patterns could be studied. Rather than drawing on any new phenotypic data, the later analysis identified candidate immune exposures from TCR beta sequences and the way those sequences occurred across donors. An earlier analysis of some 500 of the donors used high-throughput TCR beta sequencing to judge whether each TCR beta V gene segment behaved as functional or pseudogenic. Donor age, sex, ethnicity and CMV serostatus were compiled alongside the repertoire data. In a later genetic analysis, genome-wide SNP genotypes for about three fifths of the roughly 670 donors were used, and that subset was treated as a discovery cohort. Every discovery cohort repertoire had been produced on one sequencing platform. HLA typing included class I and class II loci at four-digit resolution. The number of typed donors differed by locus: about 629-630 for A, B, C, DRB1 and DQB1; 500 to 550 for DQA1; 600 to 610 for DPA1; and 400 to 480 for DPB1. A few DR-DQ haplotypes were treated as single units for association and clustering because of strong linkage in the cohort. On average, 235,054 unique TCR beta nucleotide sequences were sequenced per donor among about 400 genotyped donors of the cohort, with roughly 18% of those sequences being non-productive. What the research found in general, with its limitations: The study listed 150 to 200 TCR beta chains as associated with cytomegalovirus. Because HLA typing was missing for some donors at each locus, association tests included only the typed subset. In vitro tests confirmed that a few of the cytomegalovirus-associated TCR beta chains recognize cytomegalovirus antigens. The authors suggested that the approach could potentially be extended to other disease states and immunological phenotypes. Linkage disequilibrium might explain the correlated functional status among segregating V segments, but an unknown experimental factor could not be ruled out. A further reported finding was that TCR beta sequences accurately predicted the HLA-A and HLA-B alleles for most subjects in the first cohort. The 87-base-pair reads could not distinguish some IMGT-functional V segments, including TRBV6-2 and TRBV6-3, so those segments were excluded. Compared with equally common non-associated chains, HLA-associated TCR beta chains in a later analysis were more clonally expanded and had lower generation probabilities. In an earlier analysis of around 600 of the donors, most TCR beta V segments appeared in productive rearrangements about 87% or about 30% of the time, broadly matching IMGT annotations. In a later analysis, TCR association rates were found to vary across HLA loci, with the most associated TCRs seen for DRB1 alleles and the fewest for HLA-C alleles. Roughly uniform sequencing depth across donors was assumed in presence/absence analyses, although this assumption may not hold. Across donors, most TCR sequences were observed very rarely, whereas some public TCRs were present in many individuals. According to a later analysis, parvovirus B19, influenza, CMV and Epstein-Barr virus appeared linked to several top co-occurrence clusters. The earlier analysis of 587 of the donors excluded fewer than 20 rarely observed V segments, including chromosome 9 orphons, because counts were too low. A group of highly shared sequence variants was considered likely to be a technical artifact of the sequencing pipeline. At a false discovery rate of 0.05, a later analysis linked about 16,000 TCR beta sequences to specific HLA alleles. A later genetic analysis associated a missense DCLRE1C variant with V-gene and J-gene trimming of TCR beta chains, and an independent cohort replicated the association. This cohort had only TCR beta chains sequenced, and the lack of alpha or paired-chain data limited which features could be detected. The classifier was reported to diagnose cytomegalovirus status with high specificity and sensitivity in both the original and validation cohorts. CMV serostatus was the only immune exposure information available for the cohort. In a later genetic analysis, fewer N-insertions in productive TCRs were reported among donors in an Asian-associated ancestry cluster than the 666-donor mean. Most CMV-associated TCR beta chains appeared to be HLA-restricted in a later analysis, and the HLA associations seemed to be driven largely by CMV exposure. Assigning TCR associations to individual alleles was difficult when HLA alleles, especially DR and DQ, strongly co-occurred.

Receptor libraries were prepared by the immunoSEQ multiplex PCR assay. For the multiplex PCR, a mixture combining 60 forward primers for TCR Vbeta segments and 13 reverse primers for TCR Jbeta segments was used. The CDR3 region of rearranged TCR beta genes was amplified from genomic DNA by a multiplex PCR assay. Amplified TCR beta libraries were sequenced as 87-base-pair reads on the Illumina HiSeq System. From the authors' description of their analysis: A later analysis counted approximately 74 million unique TCR beta chains across the 650 to 700 repertoires, and some 11 million of these chains were shared by at least two donors. A nearest-neighbor algorithm error-corrected the raw reads and collapsed the reads into unique sequences, merging closely related sequences to remove PCR and sequencing errors. To assign V, D and J gene segments, CDR3 sequences were aligned to IMGT reference sequences. For a sequence to be retained, a match of at least six nucleotides was required to both a V gene segment and a J gene segment. A rearrangement counted as productive if the CDR3 had no stop codons and remained in frame with V and J, and every other rearrangement counted as non-productive. CDR3 was defined by IMGT convention, running from the second conserved V-encoded cysteine to the conserved J-encoded phenylalanine. Sequences without an unambiguous match to a single V gene segment were excluded from the earlier analysis of almost 600 of the donors. In an earlier analysis of some 590 of the donors, a V segment was called functional when productive rearrangements were above 56.7%, and segregating when the standard deviation between donors exceeded 5%. A statistical classification framework was built to diagnose cytomegalovirus status from the catalog of TCR beta chain sequences. A later analysis assigned V and J genes by comparing TCR nucleotide sequences with IMGT/GENE-DB human TR gene sequences. Using the TCRdist pipeline, a later analysis assigned CDR3 sequences along with most-parsimonious VDJ recombination scenarios. In a later analysis, each TCR beta chain was defined by its CDR3 amino acid sequence together with its V-gene family, and reads lacking a unique V-gene family were excluded. A later analysis removed 550 to 700 highly shared, low-generation-probability nucleotide sequences to deal with suspected cross-contamination and a sequencing artifact. In a later analysis, a clonal expansion index for each public chain was calculated from normalized within-repertoire ranks of inferred template counts. In a later analysis, generation probabilities were computed using a VDJ recombination model fitted to out-of-frame rearrangements, and the results were checked against IGoR. In a later analysis, TCR-TCR, TCR-HLA and TCR-CMV co-occurrence was scored with hypergeometric tests, and a repertoire-size bias correction was applied to TCR pairs. False discovery rates were estimated in a later analysis by permuting HLA or CMV assignments 20 times. In a later analysis, co-occurring TCRs were grouped using DBSCAN, with TCRdist sequence similarity added in when clustering inside HLA-allele-positive subsets. Co-occurrence clustering excluded repertoires with fewer than 30,000 or more than 120,000 public chains, plus five with anomalous nucleotide sharing. What TCRdb holds here is the immuneACCESS table cut down to in-frame rearrangements. Part of the clones is not present; checked against another copy, under half of the missing clones reflect an unresolved V gene, and the others are unexplained. V and J calls and clone size are given by that table; D and trimming were obtained from the DNA. The sample yields about 200,000 clones; over 60% were counted once. 1.8% of the sample rests with the top ten.

In total, roughly 670 healthy bone marrow donors made up the cohort. All cohort members were sampled while nominally healthy, although unrecorded immune exposures were likely present. The donor tested CMV seronegative and was one of the 352 seronegative cohort members. Every donor gave a peripheral blood sample, and the peripheral blood mononuclear cells from that sample were used for TCR beta sequencing. The Qiagen DNeasy Blood Extraction Kit was used to extract genomic DNA from the blood cell samples. The chain employs TRBV5-1 and TRBJ2-2; 11 bases in between match TRBD1. The sample comprised PBMCs. The sequence was obtained from a male donor in good health and CMV-seronegative. The CDR3 corresponds to CASRLGTGTGGTGELFF. The nucleotides read TGCGCCAGCAGATTAGGGACCGGGACAGGGGGCACCGGGGAGCTGTTTTTT.